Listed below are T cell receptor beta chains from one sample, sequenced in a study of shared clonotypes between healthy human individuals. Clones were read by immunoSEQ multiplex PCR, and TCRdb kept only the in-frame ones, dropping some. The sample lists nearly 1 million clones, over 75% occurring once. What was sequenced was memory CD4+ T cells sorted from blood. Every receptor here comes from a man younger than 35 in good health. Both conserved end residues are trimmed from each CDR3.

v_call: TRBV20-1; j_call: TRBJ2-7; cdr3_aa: SASMGGEQY
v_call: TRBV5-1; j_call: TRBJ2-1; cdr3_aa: ASSLEAASGNNEQF
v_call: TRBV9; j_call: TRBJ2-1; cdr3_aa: ATLYRGYNEGQF
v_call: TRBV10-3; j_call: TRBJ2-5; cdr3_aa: AISDQGTSGRETQY
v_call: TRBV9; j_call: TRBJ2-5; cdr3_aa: ASSGSGSGTQY
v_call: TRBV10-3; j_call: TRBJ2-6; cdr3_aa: AITAGLAGTSGANVLT
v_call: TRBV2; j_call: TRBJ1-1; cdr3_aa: ASSEELGEAF
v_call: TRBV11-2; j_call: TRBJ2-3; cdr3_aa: ASSLDGRTQY
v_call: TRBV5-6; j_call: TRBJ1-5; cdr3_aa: ASSLASGLADQPQH
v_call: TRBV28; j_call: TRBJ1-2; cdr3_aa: ASSSGGRYGYT
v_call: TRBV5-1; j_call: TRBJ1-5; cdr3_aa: ASSLVVGGQPQH
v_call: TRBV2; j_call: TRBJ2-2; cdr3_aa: ASKSEMNTGELF
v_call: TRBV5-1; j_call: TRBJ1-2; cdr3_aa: ASSPGGGYGYT
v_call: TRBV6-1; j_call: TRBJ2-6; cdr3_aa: ASSGGLAGGSGANVLT
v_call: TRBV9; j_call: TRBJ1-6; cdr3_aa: ASSAGTGNPPLH
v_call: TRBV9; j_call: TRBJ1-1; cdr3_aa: ASSVVAGLMNTEAF
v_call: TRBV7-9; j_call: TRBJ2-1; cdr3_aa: ASSRTGRSINEQF
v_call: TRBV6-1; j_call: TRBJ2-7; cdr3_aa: ASSEWGLPYEQY
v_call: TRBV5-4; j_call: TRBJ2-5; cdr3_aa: ASSPGTSGVQGTQY
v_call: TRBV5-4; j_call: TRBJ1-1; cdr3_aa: ASSLEVGNLNTEAF
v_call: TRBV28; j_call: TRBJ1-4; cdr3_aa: ASSGPRTGGGEKLF
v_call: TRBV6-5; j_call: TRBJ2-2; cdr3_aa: ASSDGWATGELF
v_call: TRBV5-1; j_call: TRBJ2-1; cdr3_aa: ASSPSGSGGPTSSYNEQF
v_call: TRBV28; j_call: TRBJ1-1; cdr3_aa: ATRKQRATEAF
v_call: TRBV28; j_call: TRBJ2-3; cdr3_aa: ASSPPGSDTQY
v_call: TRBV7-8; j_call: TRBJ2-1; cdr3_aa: ASSLVFPLATYNEQF
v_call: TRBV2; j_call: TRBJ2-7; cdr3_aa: ASSDWADPYEQY
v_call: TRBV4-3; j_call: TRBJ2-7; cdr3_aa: ASSQDLLSPPYEQY
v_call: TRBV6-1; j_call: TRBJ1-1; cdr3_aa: ASSERGGLGTEAF
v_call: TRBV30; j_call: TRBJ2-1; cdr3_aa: AWSRGYEQF
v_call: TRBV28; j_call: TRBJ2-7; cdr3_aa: ASSWISEQY
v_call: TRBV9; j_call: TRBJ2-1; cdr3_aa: ASSPWTSGGANEQF
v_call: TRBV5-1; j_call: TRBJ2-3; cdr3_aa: ASRQLAVSTDTQY
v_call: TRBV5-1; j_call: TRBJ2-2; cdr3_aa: ASSPGSNTGELF
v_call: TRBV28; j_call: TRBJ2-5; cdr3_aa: ASSLSGGGVETQY
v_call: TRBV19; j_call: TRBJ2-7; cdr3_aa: ASSIRDGSYEQY
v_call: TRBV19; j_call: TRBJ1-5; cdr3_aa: ASSADRSSNQPQH
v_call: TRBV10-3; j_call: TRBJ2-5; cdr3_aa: AISVGRGKGETQY
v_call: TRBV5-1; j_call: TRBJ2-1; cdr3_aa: ASSLESLAYNEQF
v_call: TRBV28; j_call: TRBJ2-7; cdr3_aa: ASSPRRASYEQY
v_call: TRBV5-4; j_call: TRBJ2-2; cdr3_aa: ATGPTGQGARGELF
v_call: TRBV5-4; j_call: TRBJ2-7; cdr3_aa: ASSLEGVTLSHEQY
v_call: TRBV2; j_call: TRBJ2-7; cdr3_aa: ASSPGQGAIEQY
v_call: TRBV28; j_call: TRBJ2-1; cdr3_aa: ASSLNPGAEGRNEQF
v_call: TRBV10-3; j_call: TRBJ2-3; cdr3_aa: AISESVAGVTTDTQY
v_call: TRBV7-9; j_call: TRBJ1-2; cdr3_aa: ASSARDRGFSYT
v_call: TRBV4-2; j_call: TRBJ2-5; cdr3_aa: ASSRGTSGNDQY
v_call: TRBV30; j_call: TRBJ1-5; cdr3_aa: AWSVLGVDQPQH
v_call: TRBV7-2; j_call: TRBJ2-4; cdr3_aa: ASSPTGVDKNIQY
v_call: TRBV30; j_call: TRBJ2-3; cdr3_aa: AWTQGSGTQY